This TCR beta chain stems from a study of tumor and adjacent non-tumor tissue in lung cancer. The overall study: The cohort had roughly 12 adenocarcinoma, a couple of squamous cell and 1 small cell patients.

Germline CDR1 MDHEN, CDR2 SYDVKM. The CDR3 is made up of 15 amino acids. No cell sorting was done before RNA was extracted from the tissue. Points from the study as a whole: Patients with more diverse tumor TCRs had worse survival.

This clonotype was seen only once. Its antigen is currently unknown. At one end the junction does not follow the germline gene, possibly because of a read error. TCRbeta libraries were built with three rounds of nested PCR, modified from ARM-PCR. MiXCR, run by TCRdb on the multiplex PCR reads, gives a single entry per CDR3 protein. The top ten clones hold about 23% of a sample with fewer than 130,000 distinct CDR3 sequences, approximately 87% of them seen once. The chain uses TRBV28 and TRBJ1-5; 10 positions agree with TRBD1. The TCR originated in a man between 70 and 80 years old with non-small cell lung cancer. Sequences were obtained from lung tumor tissue. CDR3 residues: CASDRGLNSNLPQHF. The CDR3 coding sequence is TGTGCCAGCGACAGGGGGCTAAATAGCAATCTGCCCCAGCACTTT.